Presented here are 25 T cell receptor beta chains from one specimen sequenced in a study of CXCR3-negative and CXCR3-positive naive CD8 T cells. No antigen has been identified for these receptors. Libraries of TRB cDNA were made by 5' RACE and carried UMIs. From the 5' RACE reads, TCRdb lists one entry per CDR3 protein and no DNA. The sample includes under 110,000 distinct CDR3 sequences. Study findings and constraints: CXCR3-positive naive cells carried more hydrophobic TRB CDR3s than CXCR3-negative ones.

The sequencing sample was made of naive CXCR3+ CD8+ T cells from blood. Subset meaning: CD45RO-CCR7+CD27+CD95- naive CD8+ T cells expressing CXCR3 (TNR3+). The receptor set was obtained from a human donor in good health. Some clones in this sample may be carry-over from other donors' samples.

This chain uses TRBV10-3 with TRBJ2-1; TCRdb's assignment of TRBD2 cannot be checked, as there is no DNA. CDR3 length: 19 residues. Germline V gene data show CDR1 as ENHRY and CDR2 as SYGVKD. The CDR3 protein is CAISESGTSGRASYNEQFF.

The V gene is TRBV21-1, the J gene TRBJ2-7; TCRdb picks TRBD1, but there is no DNA to check that call. TRBV21-1 is a pseudogene locus. The CDR3 is 15 amino acids. The chain's CDR3 is CASSKGRTVAGEQYF.

The chain uses TRBV21-1 and TRBJ2-7; TCRdb's D call, TRBD1, is unchecked because there is no DNA. TRBV21-1 is recorded as a pseudogene. This CDR3 contains 15 residues. The CDR3 loop reads CASSKAGVDIYEQYF.

The genes are TRBV6-6 and TRBJ1-1. Germline CDR1 and CDR2: MNHNY and SVGAGI (reference sequence). The CDR3 spans 14 residues. The CDR3: CASSYTEENTEAFF.

CDR3: CASSSRQLSSYNEQFF. The chain combines TRBV5-4 with TRBJ2-1; absent DNA, TCRdb's TRBD1 call cannot be checked. The CDR3 extends over 16 amino acids. CDR1 SGHNT and CDR2 YYREEE come from the germline V gene (reference sequence).

The gene calls are TRBV29-1 and TRBJ2-3; there is no DNA to check the TCRdb D call of TRBD1. The CDR3 length is 15 residues. Germline V gives CDR1 SQVTM, CDR2 ANQGSEA. The CDR3: CSVEDRGGAGDTQYF.

V usage is TRBV2 and J usage is TRBJ2-3; lacking DNA, the TRBD2 call made by TCRdb goes unchecked. Looked up from germline, CDR1 is SNHLY and CDR2 is FYNNEI. CDR3 size: 15 residues. This CDR3 reads CASTKGSVSTDTQYF.

V usage is TRBV20-1 and J usage is TRBJ2-2; lacking DNA, the TRBD2 call made by TCRdb goes unchecked. In germline, CDR1 is DFQATT, CDR2 SNEGSKA (reference sequence). The length of the CDR3 is 16 residues. The CDR3 loop reads CSAREKLAGNTGELFF.

V gene TRBV20-1 combines with J gene TRBJ2-5; the TCRdb call, TRBD1, lacks DNA for checking. CDR1 and CDR2 (germline): DFQATT, SNEGSKA (reference sequence). CDR3 length equals 14 residues. CDR3 in amino acids: CSAAGQGVMETQYF.

V and J are TRBV6-4 and TRBJ2-1; lacking DNA, the TRBD2 call made by TCRdb goes unchecked. CDR1 MRHNA and CDR2 SNTAGT come from the germline V gene. The CDR3 extends over 15 amino acids. CDR3 protein: CASSAASGSLNEQFF.

The rearrangement uses TRBV29-1 and TRBJ1-2; TCRdb picks TRBD1, but there is no DNA to check that call. CDR3 length equals 12 residues. CDR1 and CDR2 (germline): SQVTM, ANQGSEA. CDR3 sequence: CSVDAGDYGYTF.

This rearrangement joins TRBV6-5 to TRBJ2-3; without DNA, the TCRdb call of TRBD2 cannot be checked. This CDR3 contains 18 residues. CDR1 and CDR2 (germline): MNHEY, SVGAGI. The CDR3 is CASSYSIAGVISTDTQYF.

This chain connects TRBV4-2 to TRBJ2-7. The germline V gene has CDR1 LGHNA and CDR2 YNFKEQ. This CDR3 has 14 amino acids. CDR3: CASSQAGNPYEQYF.

This sequence joins TRBV25-1 and TRBJ1-2. CDR1 MGHDK and CDR2 SYGVNS come from the germline V gene. This CDR3 has 14 amino acids. CDR3 protein: CASTQSRGGYGYTF.

CDR3 region: CASSWGKPGQGASALHF. The chain recombines TRBV11-2 with TRBJ1-6; TCRdb's assignment of TRBD1 cannot be checked, as there is no DNA. Per germline, CDR1 SGHAT and CDR2 FQNNGV. The CDR3 is 17 amino acids.

The rearrangement links TRBV14 to TRBJ2-7; TCRdb outputs TRBD2, but without DNA this stays unchecked. Per the germline V gene, CDR1 is SGHDN and CDR2 is FVKESK. CDR3 length: 14 residues. The CDR3 reads CASSQVIGSYERYF.

The genes are TRBV28 and TRBJ2-7; TCRdb proposes TRBD1, but this gene call is untestable without DNA. This CDR3 is built from 14 residues. Germline CDR1 reads MDHEN; CDR2 reads SYDVKM. CDR3 loop: CASSLRDRLYEQYF.

The rearrangement joins TRBV5-1 to TRBJ2-1; the TCRdb D gene call, TRBD1, has no DNA to confirm it. This CDR3 comprises 17 residues. Germline CDR1 reads SGHRS; CDR2 reads YFSETQ. CDR3 protein: CASSLVWGQSSYNEQFF. The whole variable domain, filled in from reference TRBV5-1 and TRBJ2-1, reads KAGVTQTPRYLIKTRGQQVTLSCSPISGHRSVSWYQQTPGQGLQFLFEYFSETQRNKGNFPGRFSGRQFSNSRSEMNVSTLELGDSALYLCASSLVWGQSSYNEQFFGPGTRLTVL.

This rearrangement joins TRBV5-1 to TRBJ2-1; the D call from TCRdb, TRBD2, cannot be confirmed without DNA. This CDR3 has 16 amino acids. Germline CDR1 SGHRS, CDR2 YFSETQ. The CDR3 spells CASSSNLAASYNEQFF.

V gene TRBV15 combines with J gene TRBJ2-5; TCRdb calls TRBD1, which cannot be checked without DNA. This CDR3 is built from 16 residues. Germline assignment: CDR1 LNHNV and CDR2 YYDKDF (reference sequence). The CDR3 is CATSRKDRGLEETQYF.

This chain links TRBV7-9 with TRBJ2-3; TCRdb proposes TRBD2, but this gene call is untestable without DNA. This CDR3 comprises 19 residues. The germline V gene encodes CDR1 SEHNR and CDR2 FQNEAQ (reference sequence). CDR3 in amino acids: CASSLALTGLVGDTDTQYF. Full variable domain (remainder filled in from reference TRBV7-9 and TRBJ2-3): DTGVSQNPRHKITKRGQNVTFRCDPISEHNRLYWYRQTLGQGPEFLTYFQNEAQLEKSRLLSDRFSAERPKGSFSTLEIQRTEQGDSAMYLCASSLALTGLVGDTDTQYFGPGTRLTVL.

The chain recombines TRBV29-1 with TRBJ2-3; TCRdb returns TRBD1, unconfirmable since there is no DNA. The germline gives CDR1 SQVTM, CDR2 ANQGSEA. The CDR3 covers 14 residues. This CDR3 reads CSVSGAALRDTQYF.

The V gene is TRBV6-6, the J gene TRBJ1-1. CDR3 length: 15 residues. CDR1 is MNHNY and CDR2 is SVGAGI in the germline V gene (reference sequence). CDR3 loop: CASSNAGAVNTEAFF.

The chain has TRBV28 and TRBJ2-1; TCRdb calls TRBD2, which cannot be checked without DNA. The germline gives CDR1 MDHEN, CDR2 SYDVKM. The CDR3 consists of 15 residues. CDR3 sequence reads: CASSFRGLRAKEQFF.

The V gene is TRBV28, the J gene TRBJ2-7; the D call of TRBD1 rests on TCRdb alone, since no DNA is present to check it. From germline, CDR1 is MDHEN and CDR2 SYDVKM. The CDR3 covers 15 residues. The CDR3 reads CASSTGTGGFREQYF.